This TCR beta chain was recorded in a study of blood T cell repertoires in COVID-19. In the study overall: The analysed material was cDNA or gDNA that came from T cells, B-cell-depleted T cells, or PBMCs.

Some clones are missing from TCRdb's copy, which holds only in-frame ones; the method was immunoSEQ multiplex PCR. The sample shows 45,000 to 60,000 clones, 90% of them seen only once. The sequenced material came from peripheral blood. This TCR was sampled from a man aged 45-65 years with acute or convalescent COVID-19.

CDR3 protein: CASSLLGQAGQPQHF. In DNA form, the CDR3 reads TGTGCCAGCAGTTTGCTGGGACAGGCGGGGCAGCCCCAGCATTTT. This chain links TRBV27 with TRBJ1-5, with 8 bases fitting TRBD1. Germline V gene lookup returns CDR1 MNHEY and CDR2 SMNVEV (reference sequence). Losses at the gene ends were 3 bases for V and 7 bases for J; bases not matched to a gene: 8. CDR3 size: 15 residues.